The entry below gives a single TCR beta chain sequence along with its context. Its antigen is unknown. CDR3 length equals 13 residues. Germline V gene lookup returns CDR1 MNHEY and CDR2 SVGEGT. V was shortened by 10 bases and J by 6 bases, with 15 bases between the two germline ends. The data stem from a study of identical twins. General study points: Without tracking the same donors, conclusions rested on cross-sectional statistical analysis.

TCRdb re-called the 5' RACE reads through MiXCR, storing one row per CDR3 protein. Altogether about 550,000 distinct CDR3 sequences are present, around 20% being singletons, with the ten largest covering approximately 0.5%. The same data also went into a second study, on yellow fever vaccine responses in identical twins. That source notes: Twins' vaccine T cell response reportedly seemed partly convergent, partly personalized.

The sequence derives from a woman aged 18-35 years in good health. The chain is built from TRBV6-2 or TRBV6-3 and TRBJ2-2; the D is unclear. Input material: CD4+ T cells sorted from blood. In nucleotides, the CDR3 is TGTGCCACCCACCCCGGCGCCTCCGGGGAGCTGTTTTTT. Protein sequence: CATHPGASGELFF.